The 25 T cell receptor beta chains reported below all come from one sample, sequenced in a study of response to subunit inactivated influenza vaccine. TCRdb recomputed calls from the RT-PCR reads with MiXCR, one row per CDR3 protein. This sample has approximately 530,000 distinct CDR3 sequences, with around 8% found just once. The material sequenced was PBMCs from blood, taken around 25 months after vaccination. Receptors originate from a man between 50 and 75 years old who received an inactivated influenza vaccine.

The gene calls are TRBV6-2 or TRBV6-3 and TRBJ1-3; D is unclear. V lost 3 bases and J 0 bases, leaving 9 bases between the germline ends. CDR3 length: 15 amino acids. Germline-derived CDR1 and CDR2 are MNHEY and SVGEGT. The CDR3 DNA sequence: TGTGCCAGCAGTTATGGACGGAACTCTGGAAACACCATATATTTT. As protein: CASSYGRNSGNTIYF.

This clonotype was counted many times. V is TRBV6-5 and J is TRBJ1-2; D remains unclear. The CDR3 covers 13 residues. Germline V gives CDR1 MNHEY, CDR2 SVGAGI. V lost 2 bases and J 7 bases, leaving 11 bases between the germline ends. CDR3 in DNA: TGTGCCAGCAGTTACGGACGGGGAGGTGGCTACACCTTC. This codes for CASSYGRGGGYTF.

V and J are TRBV3-1 and TRBJ1-5; no firm D call. From germline, CDR1 is LGHDT and CDR2 YNNKEL (reference sequence). The V gene lost 3 bases and the J gene lost 4 bases, with 10 bases spanning the gap. The CDR3 covers 14 residues. The CDR3 reads CASSHLNANQPQHF. For the CDR3, the DNA is TGTGCCAGCAGCCACCTAAACGCGAATCAGCCCCAGCATTTT.

This clonotype was detected a few times. The chain carries TRBV28 and TRBJ2-1; the D is unclear. The CDR3 covers 15 residues. Germline assignment: CDR1 MDHEN and CDR2 SYDVKM. V was pared by 1 base and J by 3 bases, with 10 bases between. The CDR3: CASSLSPPDYNEQFF. CDR3 bases: TGTGCCAGCAGTTTATCACCCCCTGACTACAATGAGCAGTTCTTC.

This clonotype showed up many times. This chain connects TRBV6-5 to TRBJ2-3, with D possibly being TRBD1 (5 bases). Germline V gives CDR1 MNHEY, CDR2 SVGAGI. Between the trimmed V and J ends, which lost 0 bases and 0 bases, there was a span of 16 bases. The CDR3 runs to 18 residues. The CDR3 DNA follows: TGTGCCAGCAGTTACTCGAGTGGGGCCAGGAGAAGCACAGATACGCAGTATTTT. Its protein product is CASSYSSGARRSTDTQYF.

The sample holds a few counts of this clonotype. The J gene is TRBJ1-2, the V gene TRBV29-1, with TRBD1 matching 11 bases. The CDR3 is 17 residues long. The germline gives CDR1 SQVTM, CDR2 ANQGSEA. V was clipped by 7 bases and J by 1 base; unmatched bases: 14. In DNA form, the CDR3 reads TGCAGCGCCGTGACCGTCCGGGGGACAGGGGGTAACTATGGCTACACCTTC. Translating it yields CSAVTVRGTGGNYGYTF.

The chain couples TRBV15 to TRBJ1-5; D unclear. Trimming left V 3 bases short and J 7 bases short, with 7 bases between. CDR1 and CDR2 (germline): LNHNV, YYDKDF (reference sequence). The CDR3 has 12 amino acids. CDR3 sequence (DNA): TGTGCCACCAGCAGTGAAAGGCAGCCCCAGCATTTT. Encoded protein: CATSSERQPQHF.

The table lists this clonotype with a few counts. This chain connects TRBV6-1 to TRBJ2-2; TRBD1 matches 7 bases. The germline V gene encodes CDR1 MNHNS and CDR2 SASEGT. CDR3 length equals 13 residues. Trimming removed 6 bases from V and 6 bases from J; junction bases left unmatched: 4. The CDR3 DNA reads TGTGCCAGCAGACGACAGGGAGCCGGGGAGCTGTTTTTT. Protein product: CASRRQGAGELFF.

This clonotype was recorded a few times. The chain carries TRBV28 and TRBJ2-5, with D possibly being TRBD1 (6 bases). Per the germline V gene, CDR1 is MDHEN and CDR2 is SYDVKM. The V end lost 4 bases, the J end lost 0 bases, and 12 bases lay between the germline ends. The CDR3 has 15 amino acids. CDR3 amino acids: CASSSRDNNQETQYF. The CDR3 bases are TGTGCCAGCAGTTCCCGGGACAACAACCAAGAGACCCAGTACTTC.

This clonotype was picked up many times. The rearrangement uses TRBV12-3 or TRBV12-4 and TRBJ2-7, with D possibly TRBD1 on 5 matching bases. The CDR3 has 12 residues. V was pared by 1 base and J by 5 bases, with 6 bases between. Here the CDR3 DNA reads TGTGCCAGCAGTTTAGGGGGCCACGAGCAGTACTTC. Its protein product is CASSLGGHEQYF.

V gene TRBV5-1 combines with J gene TRBJ2-2, with D uncertain. Germline CDR1 and CDR2: SGHRS and YFSETQ. The CDR3 length is 16 residues. V was cut by 0 bases and J by 0 bases, with 9 bases left in between. In DNA form, the CDR3 reads TGCGCCAGCAGCTTGGAGGCAGCCTCGAACACCGGGGAGCTGTTTTTT. This gives the protein CASSLEAASNTGELFF.

Ten or more counts support this clonotype. The chain uses TRBV6-6 and TRBJ1-4; D not resolved. Per germline, CDR1 MNHNY and CDR2 SVGAGI (reference sequence). Trimming cost V 6 bases and J 11 bases, with 10 bases left between them. CDR3 length: 11 amino acids. The CDR3 loop is CASSTDKKLFF. For the CDR3, the DNA is TGTGCCAGCAGCACCGACAAGAAACTGTTTTTT.

This clonotype was counted at least ten times. J is TRBJ2-2 and V is TRBV7-7, with TRBD1 matching over 10 bases. CDR3 length: 15 residues. Germline CDR1 and CDR2: SSHAT and FNYEAQ (reference sequence). Trimming removed 5 bases from V and 3 bases from J; junction bases left unmatched: 3. CDR3 in DNA: TGTGCCAGCAGCCCGGGACAGGGGCACACCGGGGAGCTGTTTTTT. It encodes CASSPGQGHTGELFF. Full variable domain (remainder filled in from reference TRBV7-7 and TRBJ2-2): GAGVSQSPRYKVTKRGQDVTLRCDPISSHATLYWYQQALGQGPEFLTYFNYEAQPDKSGLPSDRFSAERPEGSISTLTIQRTEQRDSAMYRCASSPGQGHTGELFFGEGSRLTVL.

This clonotype was detected a few times. This chain joins TRBV5-1 and TRBJ2-2, with a tentative D call TRBD1 (6 bases). Trimming cost V 4 bases and J 10 bases, with 23 bases left between them. Germline V gene data show CDR1 as SGHRS and CDR2 as YFSETQ. This CDR3 comprises 16 residues. The CDR3 DNA sequence: TGCGCCAGCAGCCCTCGGCTGGGACAACCAAAAGAGGAGCTGTTTTTT. It specifies CASSPRLGQPKEELFF.

This clonotype has more than one count but fewer than ten. The V call is TRBV5-1, the J call TRBJ2-7, with D hard to call. The V gene's germline CDR1 is SGHRS and CDR2 YFSETQ. V lost 2 bases and J lost 5, with 8 bases in between. The CDR3 totals 12 residues. The chain's CDR3 is CASSFLSDEQYF. CDR3 bases: TGCGCCAGCAGCTTTCTGTCCGACGAGCAGTACTTC.

This clonotype was seen many times. This chain connects TRBV12-3 or TRBV12-4 to TRBJ2-7; D ambiguous. The V and J ends lost 8 bases and 1 base respectively, with 9 bases between them. The CDR3 has 12 amino acids. The CDR3 DNA sequence: TGTGCCAGCGGCGGTGGGTCCTACGAGCAGTACTTC. Translated: CASGGGSYEQYF.

This clonotype was picked up a small number of times. The rearrangement uses TRBV5-1 and TRBJ2-3, with D possibly matching TRBD1 (6 bases). Per the germline V gene, CDR1 is SGHRS and CDR2 is YFSETQ. The CDR3 totals 14 residues. Trimming took off 7 bases at V and 0 bases at J, with 12 bases between the two ends. The CDR3 loop reads CASGNRASTDTQYF. The CDR3 bases are TGCGCCAGCGGAAACAGGGCTAGCACAGATACGCAGTATTTT.

This clonotype was observed at least ten times. A much larger clone differs from this one at a single base, so this may be a read error. The chain recombines TRBV4-3 with TRBJ1-1, with D possibly being TRBD1 (6 bases). Germline CDR1 reads LGHNA; CDR2 reads YSLEER. The CDR3 is made up of 14 amino acids. V was clipped by 4 bases and J by 1 base, with 10 bases between them. This CDR3 reads CASSPETGNTEAFF. The CDR3 coding sequence is TGCGCCAGCAGCCCCGAGACAGGGAACACTGAAGCTTTCTTT.

This clonotype has a handful of counts. Its ends do not fully match the called genes, so a read error is possible. The chain joins TRBV7-2 to TRBJ2-1; TRBD1 aligns across 10 bases. Germline assignment: CDR1 SGHTA and CDR2 FQGNSA. The CDR3 has 17 residues. CDR3 coding DNA: TGTGCCAGCAGCACGGGACAGGGGTTGGCTTCCTCCAATGAGCAGTTCTTC. Amino acids: CASSTGQGLASSNEQFF. The complete variable domain, with remaining parts taken from reference TRBV7-2 and TRBJ2-1, reads GAGVSQSPSNKVTEKGKDVELRCDPISGHTALYWYRQSLGQGLEFLIYFQGNSAPDKSGLPSDRFSAERTGGSVSTLTIQRTQQEDSAVYLCASSTGQGLASSNEQFFGPGTRLTVL.

The chain is built from TRBV14 and TRBJ2-2, with 10 bases aligning to TRBD2. With V trimmed by 3 bases and J by 6 bases, 10 bases remained unmatched. The germline gives CDR1 SGHDN, CDR2 FVKESK. The CDR3 runs to 17 residues. Here the CDR3 DNA reads TGTGCCAGCAGCCACCCCTCTAGCGGGAGAATTCCCGGGGAGCTGTTTTTT. As protein: CASSHPSSGRIPGELFF.

The rearrangement joins TRBV15 to TRBJ2-7; 9 bases agree with TRBD2. The CDR3 consists of 14 residues. Trimming at V came to 9 bases and at J to 6 bases, leaving 12 bases not matched to a gene. CDR1 and CDR2 (germline): LNHNV, YYDKDF (reference sequence). The CDR3 nucleotides read TGTGCCACAACCCCGGGACTAGCCCTCGGCGAGCAGTACTTC. Protein product: CATTPGLALGEQYF.

Details on this clonotype: Sequence at one end of the junction differs from germline and may be a read error. The chain employs TRBV7-8 and TRBJ2-5; D remains ambiguous. This CDR3 region has 11 residues. Germline V gene lookup returns CDR1 SGHVS and CDR2 FQNEAQ. The chain's CDR3 is CASSLETARCF. CDR3 nucleotides: TGTGCCAGCAGCTTAGAAACGGCTCGGTGCTTC.

J is TRBJ2-7 and V is TRBV5-1; 9 bases are shared with TRBD1. CDR1 is SGHRS and CDR2 is YFSETQ in the germline V gene. The CDR3 is 14 residues long. The ends lost 0 bases at V and 6 bases at J; junction bases unmatched: 4. The CDR3: CASSLGQGVLEQYF. The CDR3 DNA follows: TGCGCCAGCAGCTTGGGACAGGGGGTGCTCGAGCAGTACTTC.

This clonotype has only a few counts. The J gene is TRBJ2-7, the V gene TRBV7-8, with D possibly matching TRBD2 (5 bases). The ends were cut back, 2 bases at V and 3 bases at J, with 23 bases in the middle. The CDR3 spans 18 residues. The germline gives CDR1 SGHVS, CDR2 FQNEAQ. CDR3 loop: CASSLKSRGFNSLYEQYF. The CDR3 DNA follows: TGTGCCAGCAGCTTAAAGAGTCGGGGATTCAATTCACTCTACGAGCAGTACTTC.

A few counts support this clonotype. The rearrangement links TRBV11-2 to TRBJ2-3; D is tentatively TRBD1 or TRBD2 (5 bases each). V dropped 7 bases and J dropped 1 base, with 15 bases sitting between them. The CDR3 sequence is 15 residues long. Germline CDR1 is SGHAT and CDR2 is FQNNGV. CDR3 sequence: CASTQRARGTDTQYF. The CDR3 nucleotides read TGTGCCAGCACCCAGAGGGCCAGGGGCACAGATACGCAGTATTTT.